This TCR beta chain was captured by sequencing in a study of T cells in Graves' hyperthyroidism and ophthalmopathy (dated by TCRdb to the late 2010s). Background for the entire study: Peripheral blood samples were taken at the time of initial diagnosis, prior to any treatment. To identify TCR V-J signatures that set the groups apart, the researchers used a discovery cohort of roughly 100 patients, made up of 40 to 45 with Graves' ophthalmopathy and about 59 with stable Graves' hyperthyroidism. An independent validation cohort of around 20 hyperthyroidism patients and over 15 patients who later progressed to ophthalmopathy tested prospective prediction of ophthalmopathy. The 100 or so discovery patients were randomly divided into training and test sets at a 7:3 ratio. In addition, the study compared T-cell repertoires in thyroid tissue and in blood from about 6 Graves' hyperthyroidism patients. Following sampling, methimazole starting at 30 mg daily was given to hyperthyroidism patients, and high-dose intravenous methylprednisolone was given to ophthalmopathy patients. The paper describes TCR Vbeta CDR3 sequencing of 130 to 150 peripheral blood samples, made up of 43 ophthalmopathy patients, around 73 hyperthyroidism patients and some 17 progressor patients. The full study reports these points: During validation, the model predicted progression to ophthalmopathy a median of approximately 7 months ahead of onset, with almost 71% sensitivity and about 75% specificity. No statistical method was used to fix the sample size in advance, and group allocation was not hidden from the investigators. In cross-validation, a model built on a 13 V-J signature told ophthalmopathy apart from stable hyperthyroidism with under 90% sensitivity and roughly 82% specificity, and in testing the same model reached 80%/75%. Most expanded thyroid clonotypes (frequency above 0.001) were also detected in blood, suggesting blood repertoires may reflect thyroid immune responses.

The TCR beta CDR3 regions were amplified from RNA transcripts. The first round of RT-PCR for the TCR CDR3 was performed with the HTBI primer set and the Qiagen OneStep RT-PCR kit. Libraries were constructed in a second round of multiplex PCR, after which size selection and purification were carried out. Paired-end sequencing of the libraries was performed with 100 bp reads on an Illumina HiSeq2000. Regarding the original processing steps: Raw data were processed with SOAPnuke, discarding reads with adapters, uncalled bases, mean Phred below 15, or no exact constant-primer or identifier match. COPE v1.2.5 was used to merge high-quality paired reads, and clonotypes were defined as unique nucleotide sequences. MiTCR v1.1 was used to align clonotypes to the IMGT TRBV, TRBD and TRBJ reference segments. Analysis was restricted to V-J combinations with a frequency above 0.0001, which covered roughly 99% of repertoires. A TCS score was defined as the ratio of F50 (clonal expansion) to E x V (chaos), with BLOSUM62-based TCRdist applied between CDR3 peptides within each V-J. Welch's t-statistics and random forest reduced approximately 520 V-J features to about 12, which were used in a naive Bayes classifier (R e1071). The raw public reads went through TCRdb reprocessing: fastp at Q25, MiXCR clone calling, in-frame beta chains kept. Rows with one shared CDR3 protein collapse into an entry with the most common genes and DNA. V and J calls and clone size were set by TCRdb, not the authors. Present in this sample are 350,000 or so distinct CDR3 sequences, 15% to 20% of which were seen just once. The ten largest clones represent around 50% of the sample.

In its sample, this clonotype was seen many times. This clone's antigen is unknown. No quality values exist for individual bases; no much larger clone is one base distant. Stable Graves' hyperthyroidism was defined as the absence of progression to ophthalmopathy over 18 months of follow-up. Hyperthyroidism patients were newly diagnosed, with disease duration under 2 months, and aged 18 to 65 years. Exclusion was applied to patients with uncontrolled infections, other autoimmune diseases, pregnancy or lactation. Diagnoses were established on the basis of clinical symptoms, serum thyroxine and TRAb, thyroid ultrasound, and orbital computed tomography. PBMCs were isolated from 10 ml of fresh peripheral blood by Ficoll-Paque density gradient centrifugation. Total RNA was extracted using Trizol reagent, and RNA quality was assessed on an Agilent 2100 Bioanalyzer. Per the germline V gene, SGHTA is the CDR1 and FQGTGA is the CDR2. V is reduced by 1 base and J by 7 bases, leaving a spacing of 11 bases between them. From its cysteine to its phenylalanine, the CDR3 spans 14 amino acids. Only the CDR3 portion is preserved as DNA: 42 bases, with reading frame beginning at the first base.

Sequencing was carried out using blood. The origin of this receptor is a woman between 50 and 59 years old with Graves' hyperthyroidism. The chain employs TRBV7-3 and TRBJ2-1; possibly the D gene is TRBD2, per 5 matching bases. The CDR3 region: CASSLIARTNEQFF. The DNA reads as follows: TGTGCCAGCAGCTTAATCGCCAGGACTAATGAGCAGTTCTTC. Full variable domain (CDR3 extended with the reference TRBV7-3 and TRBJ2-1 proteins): GAGVSQTPSNKVTEKGKYVELRCDPISGHTALYWYRQSLGQGPEFLIYFQGTGAADDSGLPNDRFFAVRPEGSVSTLKIQRTERGDSAVYLCASSLIARTNEQFFGPGTRLTVL.